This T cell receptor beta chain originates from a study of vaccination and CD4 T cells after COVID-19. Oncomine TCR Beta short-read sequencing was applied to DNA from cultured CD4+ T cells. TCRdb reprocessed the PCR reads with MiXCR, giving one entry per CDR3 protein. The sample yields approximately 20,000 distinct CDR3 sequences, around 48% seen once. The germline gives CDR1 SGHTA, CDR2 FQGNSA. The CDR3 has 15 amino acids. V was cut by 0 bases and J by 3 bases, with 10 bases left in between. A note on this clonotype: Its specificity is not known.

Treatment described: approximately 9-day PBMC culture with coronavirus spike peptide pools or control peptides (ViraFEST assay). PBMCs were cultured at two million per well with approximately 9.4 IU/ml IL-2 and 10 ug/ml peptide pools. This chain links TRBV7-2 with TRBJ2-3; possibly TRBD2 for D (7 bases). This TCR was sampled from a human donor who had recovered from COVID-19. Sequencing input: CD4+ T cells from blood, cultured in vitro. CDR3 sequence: CASSLAGGPTDTQYF. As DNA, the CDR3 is TGTGCCAGCAGCTTAGCGGGGGGGCCGACAGATACGCAGTATTTT.